This T cell receptor (beta chain) came from a study of prognosis after radiotherapy for stage I lung cancer. Broader study findings: Divergent TRBV and TRBJ gene usage has reportedly been observed between patients with and without metastases.

Starting from genomic DNA, TCR beta CDR3 was amplified through two-round multiplex PCR. Used in first-round PCR were primers specific to each TRBV and TRBJ gene. TCRdb re-called the multiplex PCR reads with MiXCR, one entry per CDR3 protein. This sample has about 51,000 distinct CDR3 sequences, with about 37% found just once. Without prior chemotherapy, radiotherapy or other malignancies, every patient was node-negative by CT and PET/CT. This clonotype was observed at least ten times. Its target is not known. This CDR3 comprises 11 residues. Germline-derived CDR1 and CDR2 are MNHEY and SVGEGT. Trimming pared 5 bases from V and 10 bases from J, leaving 11 bases between.

V gene TRBV6-2 or TRBV6-3 combines with J gene TRBJ1-2; D possibly corresponds to TRBD1 (5 bases). The source of this sequence is a donor of 50 years or more with non-small cell lung cancer. The source material was PBMCs, sampled before or after stereotactic body radiation therapy (not recorded which). CDR3 sequence (DNA): TGTGCCAGCAGTCCAAGTGGACACTACACCTTC. Protein product: CASSPSGHYTF.